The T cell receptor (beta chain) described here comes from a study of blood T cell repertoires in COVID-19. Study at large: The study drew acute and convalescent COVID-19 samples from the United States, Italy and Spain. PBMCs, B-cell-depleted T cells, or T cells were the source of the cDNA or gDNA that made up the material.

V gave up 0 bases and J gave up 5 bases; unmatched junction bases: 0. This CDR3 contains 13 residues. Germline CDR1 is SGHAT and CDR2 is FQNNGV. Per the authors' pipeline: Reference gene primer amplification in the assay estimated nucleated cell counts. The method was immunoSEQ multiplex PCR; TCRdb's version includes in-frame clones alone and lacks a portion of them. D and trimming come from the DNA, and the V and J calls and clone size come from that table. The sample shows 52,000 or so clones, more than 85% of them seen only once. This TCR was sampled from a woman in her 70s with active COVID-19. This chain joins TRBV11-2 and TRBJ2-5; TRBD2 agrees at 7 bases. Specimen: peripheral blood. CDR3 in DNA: TGTGCCAGCAGCTTAGAAGCGGGGGAGACCCAGTACTTC. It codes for CASSLEAGETQYF.